A single sample is the source of the 12 T cell receptor beta chains below, sequenced in a study of identical twins. MiXCR was run by TCRdb on the 5' RACE reads, yielding one entry per CDR3 protein. Of more than 600,000 distinct CDR3 sequences listed, 15% to 20% are singletons. This sample also belongs to another study, concerning T cells expressing NK-cell markers.

The sequenced material came from PBMCs. The receptors here all came from a woman under 30 in good health.

For the CDR3, the DNA is TGTGCCAGCAGTTTAGGGGACTATATCTCTGGGGCCAACGTCCTGACTTTC. As protein: CASSLGDYISGANVLTF. The chain is built from TRBV27 and TRBJ2-6, with 7 nucleotides matching TRBD2. The CDR3 is made up of 17 amino acids. The germline V gene has CDR1 MNHEY and CDR2 SMNVEV (reference sequence). V shed 2 bases, J shed 0 bases, and the junction held 4 bases outside the gene matches.

V usage is TRBV4-2 and J usage is TRBJ1-1; D not certain. Germline V gene data show CDR1 as LGHNA and CDR2 as YNFKEQ. Trimming took off 1 base at V and 0 bases at J, with 12 bases between the two ends. The CDR3 is 16 amino acids. Here the CDR3 DNA reads TGTGCCAGCAGCCAAGGGAAAGGCGGAATGAACACTGAAGCTTTCTTT. Translating it yields CASSQGKGGMNTEAFF.

This clonotype was seen only a few times. V usage is TRBV12-3 or TRBV12-4 and J usage is TRBJ1-1, with D hard to call. This CDR3 region has 12 residues. V was pared by 6 bases and J by 2 bases, with 7 bases between. The CDR3 DNA reads TGTGCCAGCAGGGAGGGTAACACTGAAGCTTTCTTT. Translated, it gives CASREGNTEAFF.

The chain combines TRBV12-3 or TRBV12-4 with TRBJ2-7; 8 nucleotides line up with TRBD1. CDR3 length equals 13 residues. The V segment lost 11 bases and the J segment 6 bases; nucleotides outside the gene matches: 12. CDR3 coding DNA: TGTGCCGTACGTAGGACAGGGCGGCTCGAGCAGTACTTC. As protein: CAVRRTGRLEQYF.

There are a few counts of this clonotype. The J gene is TRBJ2-5, the V gene TRBV20-1, with 7 bases aligning to TRBD1. CDR3 size: 14 residues. Trimming removed 6 bases from V and 2 bases from J; junction bases left unmatched: 9. CDR1 is DFQATT and CDR2 is SNEGSKA in the germline V gene (reference sequence). CDR3 region: CSARRTGGQETQYF. The CDR3 DNA reads as TGCAGTGCCCGGCGGACAGGCGGACAAGAGACCCAGTACTTC.

In this sample, this clonotype turned up a few times. V is TRBV5-1 and J is TRBJ2-5; D is perhaps TRBD1 or TRBD2 (5 bases each). The CDR3 is 14 residues long. Germline lookup yields CDR1 SGHRS and CDR2 YFSETQ. V lost 2 bases and J lost 5, with 13 bases in between. CDR3 DNA sequence: TGCGCCAGCAGCTTCGGGGCTAGACAGGAGACCCAGTACTTC. Its translation is CASSFGARQETQYF.

This clonotype was seen a few times. The V call is TRBV29-1, the J call TRBJ2-7; D is uncertain. CDR3 length: 11 amino acids. Looked up from germline, CDR1 is SQVTM and CDR2 is ANQGSEA. The V gene lost 8 bases and the J gene lost 6 bases, with 14 bases spanning the gap. CDR3 in DNA: TGCAGCATCCCCCGGGCTAGCGAGCAGTACTTC. Amino acids: CSIPRASEQYF.

This clonotype appeared many times. The chain recombines TRBV27 with TRBJ2-7, with TRBD1 identical over 9 bases. Trimming took 0 bases from V and 3 from J; bases not matched to a gene: 3. Per the germline V gene, CDR1 is MNHEY and CDR2 is SMNVEV (reference sequence). This CDR3 region has 15 residues. CDR3 loop: CASSLSGQGLYEQYF. CDR3 coding DNA: TGTGCCAGCAGTTTATCGGGACAGGGCCTCTACGAGCAGTACTTC.

This clonotype was seen at least ten times. This chain connects TRBV10-3 to TRBJ2-1; maybe TRBD2 (7 bases). The germline V gene encodes CDR1 ENHRY and CDR2 SYGVKD. This CDR3 is 14 amino acids long. The V and J ends lost 6 bases and 6 bases respectively, with 15 bases between them. The CDR3 bases are TGTGCCATCAGGCTCGGGGGGCCCGGCAATGAGCAGTTCTTC. As protein: CAIRLGGPGNEQFF.

About this clonotype itself: A much larger clone sits a single nucleotide away, making a read error possible. This chain connects TRBV12-3 or TRBV12-4 to TRBJ2-1; D remains unclear. This CDR3 region has 15 residues. The CDR3: CAGSLRGATYNEQFF. The DNA of the CDR3 is TGTGCCGGCAGTTTACGTGGCGCAACCTACAATGAGCAGTTCTTC.

CDR3 in amino acids: CASSLGSGRYNEQFF. The DNA for the CDR3 is TGTGCCAGCAGTTTGGGAAGCGGGAGGTACAATGAGCAGTTCTTC. The V gene is TRBV12-3 or TRBV12-4, the J gene TRBJ2-1; 9 positions agree with TRBD2. V gave up 3 bases and J gave up 4 bases; unmatched junction bases: 4. The CDR3 is 15 residues long.

This clonotype was seen only a few times. The V and J genes are TRBV5-1 and TRBJ2-3; D uncertain. The germline CDR1 and CDR2 sequences are SGHRS and YFSETQ. The CDR3 covers 14 residues. Trimming stripped 2 bases from V and 5 bases from J, with 12 bases between. The CDR3, as DNA: TGCGCCAGCAGCTTAAATCCGCTGAAAGATACGCAGTATTTT. Protein product: CASSLNPLKDTQYF.